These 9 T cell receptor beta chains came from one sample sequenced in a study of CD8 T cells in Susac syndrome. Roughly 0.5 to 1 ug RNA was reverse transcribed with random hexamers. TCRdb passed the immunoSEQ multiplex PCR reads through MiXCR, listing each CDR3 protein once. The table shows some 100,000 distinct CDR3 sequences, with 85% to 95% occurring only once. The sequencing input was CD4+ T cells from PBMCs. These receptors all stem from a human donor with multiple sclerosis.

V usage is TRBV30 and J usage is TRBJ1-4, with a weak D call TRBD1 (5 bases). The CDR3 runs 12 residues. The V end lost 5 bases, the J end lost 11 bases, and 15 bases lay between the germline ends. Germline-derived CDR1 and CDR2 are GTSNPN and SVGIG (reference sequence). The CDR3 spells CAWSMEGLKLFF. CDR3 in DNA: TGTGCCTGGTCAATGGAGGGACTTAAACTGTTTTTT.

In DNA form, the CDR3 reads TGCAGTGCTAGAGGTCCAGGTGGAGAGACCCAGTACTTC. The encoded protein is CSARGPGGETQYF. This rearrangement joins TRBV20-1 to TRBJ2-5; D is undetermined. Germline lookup yields CDR1 DFQATT and CDR2 SNEGSKA (reference sequence). With 1 base removed from V and 4 bases from J, the gap between germline ends came to 10 bases. This CDR3 is built from 13 residues.

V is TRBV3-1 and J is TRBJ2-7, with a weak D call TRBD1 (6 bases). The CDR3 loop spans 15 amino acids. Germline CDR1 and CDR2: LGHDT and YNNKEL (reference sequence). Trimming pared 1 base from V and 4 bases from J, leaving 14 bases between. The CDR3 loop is CASSQGNREFYEQYF. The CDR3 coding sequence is TGTGCCAGCAGCCAAGGCAACAGGGAGTTTTACGAGCAGTACTTC.

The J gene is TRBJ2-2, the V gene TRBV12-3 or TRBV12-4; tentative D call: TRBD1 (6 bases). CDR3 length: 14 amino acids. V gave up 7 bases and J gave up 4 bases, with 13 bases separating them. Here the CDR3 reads CASIQGLSTGELFF. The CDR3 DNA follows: TGTGCCAGCATCCAGGGGTTAAGCACCGGGGAGCTGTTTTTT.

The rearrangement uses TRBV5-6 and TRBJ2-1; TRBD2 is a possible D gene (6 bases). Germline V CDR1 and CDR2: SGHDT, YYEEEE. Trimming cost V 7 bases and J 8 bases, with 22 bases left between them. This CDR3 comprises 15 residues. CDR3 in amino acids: CASGGISRGGDEQFF. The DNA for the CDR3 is TGTGCCAGCGGGGGGATTTCTAGGGGTGGGGATGAGCAGTTCTTC.

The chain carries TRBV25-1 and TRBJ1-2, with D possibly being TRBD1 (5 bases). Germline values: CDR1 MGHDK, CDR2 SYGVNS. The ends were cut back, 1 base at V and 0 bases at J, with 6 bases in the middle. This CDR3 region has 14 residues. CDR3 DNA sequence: TGTGCCAGCAGTGAATGGGGCTCTAACTATGGCTACACCTTC. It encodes CASSEWGSNYGYTF.

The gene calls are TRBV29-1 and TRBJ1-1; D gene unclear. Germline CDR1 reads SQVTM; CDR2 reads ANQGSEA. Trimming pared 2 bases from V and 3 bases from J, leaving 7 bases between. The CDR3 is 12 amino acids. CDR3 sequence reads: CSVEQVYTEAFF. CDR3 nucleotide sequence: TGCAGCGTTGAACAGGTTTACACTGAAGCTTTCTTT. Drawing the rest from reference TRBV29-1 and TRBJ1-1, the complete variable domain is SAVISQKPSRDICQRGTSLTIQCQVDSQVTMMFWYRQQPGQSLTLIATANQGSEATYESGFVIDKFPISRPNLTFSTLTVSNMSPEDSSIYLCSVEQVYTEAFFGQGTRLTVV.

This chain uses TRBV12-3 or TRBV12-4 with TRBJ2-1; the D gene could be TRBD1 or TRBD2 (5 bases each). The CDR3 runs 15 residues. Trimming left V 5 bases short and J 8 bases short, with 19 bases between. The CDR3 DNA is TGTGCCAGCAGTACCCGGGACGGGGCTGAGCATGAGCAGTTCTTC. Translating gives CASSTRDGAEHEQFF.

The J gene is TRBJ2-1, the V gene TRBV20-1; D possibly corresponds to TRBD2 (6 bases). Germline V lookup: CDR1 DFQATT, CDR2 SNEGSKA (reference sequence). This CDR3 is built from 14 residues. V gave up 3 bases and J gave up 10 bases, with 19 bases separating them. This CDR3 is CSARSPGLKEEQFF. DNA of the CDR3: TGCAGTGCTAGGTCTCCGGGACTCAAGGAGGAGCAGTTCTTC.